The T cell receptor (beta chain) described here comes from a study of T cell changes during pregnancy in multiple sclerosis. Sequencing was performed with immunoSEQ multiplex PCR; in TCRdb, only in-frame clones are kept and a portion is missing. The sample carries some 47,000 clones, 80% to 90% recorded once. Germline values: CDR1 PRHDT, CDR2 FYEKMQ (reference sequence). J gave up 6 bases and V 5 bases, and 10 bases lay outside the gene matches. This CDR3 is built from 15 residues. The rearrangement uses TRBV13 and TRBJ2-1; TRBD1 aligns across 7 bases. The source is a female donor with multiple sclerosis, enrolled in a pregnancy study. The source material was CD8+ T cells from peripheral blood mononuclear cells, sampled in the second trimester of pregnancy. DNA for the CDR3: TGTGCCAGCAGCCCCCGGGACAGAATGTCCAATGAGCAGTTCTTC. It translates to CASSPRDRMSNEQFF.